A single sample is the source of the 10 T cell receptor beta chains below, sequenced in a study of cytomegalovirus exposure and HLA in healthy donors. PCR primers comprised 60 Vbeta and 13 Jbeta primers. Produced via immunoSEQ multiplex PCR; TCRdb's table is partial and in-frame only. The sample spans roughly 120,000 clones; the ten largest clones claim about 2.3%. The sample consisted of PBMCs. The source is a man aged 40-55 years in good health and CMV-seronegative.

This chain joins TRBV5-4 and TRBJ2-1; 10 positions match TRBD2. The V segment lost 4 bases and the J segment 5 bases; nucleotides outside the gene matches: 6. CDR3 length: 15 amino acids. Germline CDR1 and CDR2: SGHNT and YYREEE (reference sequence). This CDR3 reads CASSGGLAGDNEQFF. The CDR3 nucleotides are TGTGCCAGCAGCGGGGGCCTAGCGGGGGACAATGAGCAGTTCTTC.

CDR3 sequence reads: CASTLTSGTFYEQYF. DNA of the CDR3: TGTGCCAGCACCCTGACTAGCGGGACTTTTTACGAGCAGTACTTC. The V call is TRBV6-1, the J call TRBJ2-7, with 11 bases lining up with TRBD2. The germline gives CDR1 MNHNS, CDR2 SASEGT. J was trimmed by 4 bases and V by 7 bases; bases with no gene match: 9. This CDR3 region has 15 residues.

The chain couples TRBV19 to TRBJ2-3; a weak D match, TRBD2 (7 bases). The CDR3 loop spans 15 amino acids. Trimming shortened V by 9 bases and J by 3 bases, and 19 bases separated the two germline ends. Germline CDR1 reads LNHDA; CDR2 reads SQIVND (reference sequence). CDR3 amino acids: CASQEGGLGTDTQYF. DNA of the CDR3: TGTGCCAGCCAAGAGGGGGGGCTGGGTACAGATACGCAGTATTTT.

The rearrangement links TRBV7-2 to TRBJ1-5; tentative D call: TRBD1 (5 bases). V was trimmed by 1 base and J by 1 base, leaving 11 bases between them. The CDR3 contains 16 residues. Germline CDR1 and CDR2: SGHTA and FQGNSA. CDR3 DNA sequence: TGTGCCAGCAGCTTAGTTGCGGGGGTGAGCAATCAGCCCCAGCATTTT. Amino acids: CASSLVAGVSNQPQHF.

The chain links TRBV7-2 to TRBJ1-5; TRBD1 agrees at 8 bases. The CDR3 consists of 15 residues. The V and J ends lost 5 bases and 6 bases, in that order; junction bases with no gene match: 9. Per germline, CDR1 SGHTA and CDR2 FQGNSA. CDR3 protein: CASSRSQGAGQPQHF. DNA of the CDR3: TGTGCCAGCAGCCGCAGCCAGGGGGCCGGTCAGCCCCAGCATTTT.

CDR3 in DNA: TGTGCCGTCCCGGGGGGGGGAAGCAATCAGCCCCAGCATTTT. This sequence encodes CAVPGGGSNQPQHF. The chain links TRBV28 to TRBJ1-5, with D perhaps matching TRBD1 (5 bases). CDR1 and CDR2 from the germline V gene are MDHEN and SYDVKM. The V end lost 11 bases, the J end lost 1 base, and 15 bases lay between the germline ends. The CDR3 consists of 14 residues. Full variable domain (missing parts from reference TRBV28 and TRBJ1-5): DVKVTQSSRYLVKRTGEKVFLECVQDMDHENMFWYRQDPGLGLRLIYFSYDVKMKEKGDIPEGYSVSREKKERFSLILESASTNQTSMYLCAVPGGGSNQPQHFGDGTRLSIL.

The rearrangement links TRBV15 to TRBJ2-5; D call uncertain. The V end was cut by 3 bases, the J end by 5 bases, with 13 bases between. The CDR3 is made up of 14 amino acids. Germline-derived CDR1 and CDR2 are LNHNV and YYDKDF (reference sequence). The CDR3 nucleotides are TGTGCCACCAGCAGGGCGCTTCGCAGGGAGACCCAGTACTTC. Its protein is CATSRALRRETQYF.

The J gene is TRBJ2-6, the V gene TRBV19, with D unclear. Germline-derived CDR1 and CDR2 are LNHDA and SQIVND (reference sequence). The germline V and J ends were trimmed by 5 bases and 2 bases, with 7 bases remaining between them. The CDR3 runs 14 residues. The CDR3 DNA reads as TGTGCCAGTAGTCCCCGTACTGGGGCCAACGTCCTGACTTTC. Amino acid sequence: CASSPRTGANVLTF.

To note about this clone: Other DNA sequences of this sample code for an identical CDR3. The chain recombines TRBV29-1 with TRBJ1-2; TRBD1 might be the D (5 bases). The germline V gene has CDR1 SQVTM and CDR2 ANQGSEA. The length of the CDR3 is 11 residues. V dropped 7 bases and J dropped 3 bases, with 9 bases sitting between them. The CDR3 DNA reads TGCAGCGCCGGGGGGTACTATGGCTACACCTTC. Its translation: CSAGGYYGYTF.

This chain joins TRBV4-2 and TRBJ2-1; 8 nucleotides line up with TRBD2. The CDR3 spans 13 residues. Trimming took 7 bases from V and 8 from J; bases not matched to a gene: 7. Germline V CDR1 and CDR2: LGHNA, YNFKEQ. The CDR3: CASTGSGIYEQFF. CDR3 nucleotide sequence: TGTGCCAGCACAGGTAGCGGGATTTATGAGCAGTTCTTC.